There are a few counts of the clone carrying this TCR beta chain. This record comes from a study of T-cell reconstitution after alpha-beta-depleted transplantation in children. Preparation of the TCRbeta library involved a method that used unique molecular identifiers. TCRdb re-analysed the PCR reads in MiXCR, keeping a single row per CDR3 protein. The sample holds about 610,000 distinct CDR3 sequences, over 9.5% seen once. There are 15 residues in the CDR3. Source: PBMCs from the stem cell graft donor, taken from the stem cell graft. The rearrangement joins TRBV21-1 to TRBJ2-7; the D call TRBD1 from the table was never checked on the DNA. TRBV21-1 is recorded as a pseudogene. The source is a human donor who donated a stem cell graft to a child with acute myeloid leukemia. The CDR3, as DNA: TGTGCCAGCACCCAAGACAGGTCCTTCACGGGAGAGCAGTACTTC. It encodes CASTQDRSFTGEQYF.